This is a list of T cell receptor beta chains from one sample in a study of cytomegalovirus exposure and HLA in healthy donors. Method: immunoSEQ multiplex PCR; TCRdb's copy keeps in-frame clones and lacks some. This sample has 150,000 to 200,000 clones, with approximately 89% found just once. Source material: PBMCs. These receptors were obtained from a man aged 18 to 29 in good health and CMV-seropositive. CDR3s include the opening cysteine and the closing phenylalanine or tryptophan. D genes are given only for firm matches. The size of a clone is reported for some rows only, either as once, few or many, or as a class for expanded clones.

>TRBV6-4|.|.|TRBJ1-6
CASSDSGSMGSPLHF
TGTGCCAGCAGTGACTCCGGGTCCATGGGTTCACCCCTCCACTTT
>TRBV11-2|few|TRBD2|TRBJ2-7
CASSPLRREGSYEQYF
TGTGCCAGCAGCCCCCTGAGGCGGGAGGGCTCCTACGAGCAGTACTTC
>TRBV27|.|TRBD1|TRBJ1-4
CASSIPRGQVREKLFF
TGTGCCAGCAGTATCCCTCGGGGACAGGTTAGAGAAAAACTGTTTTTT
>TRBV5-4|.|TRBD1|TRBJ2-3
CASSLLQGAMTDTQYF
TGTGCCAGCAGCTTGCTGCAGGGGGCAATGACAGATACGCAGTATTTT
>TRBV13|.|.|TRBJ1-1
CASSLSTGTTEAFF
TGTGCCAGCAGCTTATCTACAGGGACCACTGAAGCTTTCTTT
>TRBV11-2|few|TRBD1|TRBJ1-2
CASSPDRRGGYTF
TGTGCCAGCAGCCCGGACAGGCGTGGGGGCTACACCTTC
>TRBV11-2|.|TRBD2|TRBJ2-5
CASSLYGTSQETQYF
TGTGCCAGCAGCCTATACGGGACTAGCCAAGAGACCCAGTACTTC
>TRBV7-8|.|.|TRBJ1-2
CASSSTGTRYGYTF
TGTGCCAGCAGCTCTACAGGGACCCGGTATGGCTACACCTTC
>TRBV5-1|few|.|TRBJ1-6
CASSRSVPRGNSPLHF
TGCGCCAGCAGTAGATCCGTGCCCCGCGGTAATTCACCCCTCCACTTT
>TRBV7-2|.|TRBD1|TRBJ1-2
CASSPRQGGGYTF
TGTGCCAGCAGCCCCCGACAGGGAGGTGGCTACACCTTC
>TRBV9|.|TRBD1|TRBJ2-3
CASSFHRGTDTQYF
TGTGCCAGCAGCTTCCACAGGGGGACAGATACGCAGTATTTT
>TRBV20-1|.|.|TRBJ2-5
CGGETQYF
TGCGGGGGGGAGACCCAGTACTTC
>TRBV4-3|once|TRBD1|TRBJ1-2
CASSQRGLGGYTF
TGCGCCAGCAGCCAAAGGGGGCTGGGAGGCTACACCTTC
>TRBV7-6|.|.|TRBJ1-3
CASSLGGGISYGNTIYF
TGTGCCAGCAGCTTAGGTGGCGGCATTTCCTATGGAAACACCATATATTTT
>TRBV2|.|TRBD2|TRBJ2-1
CASKTSGMGFDEQFF
TGTGCCAGCAAGACTAGCGGGATGGGCTTCGATGAGCAGTTCTTC
>TRBV2|.|TRBD1|TRBJ1-2
CASTREQGRDYGYTF
TGTGCCAGCACCCGAGAACAGGGGCGGGACTATGGCTACACCTTC
>TRBV5-4|.|TRBD2|TRBJ2-7
CASSSGTSENYEQYF
TGTGCCAGCAGCTCTGGGACTAGCGAAAACTACGAGCAGTACTTC
>TRBV14|.|TRBD2|TRBJ2-7
CASSLGTSGYYEQYF
TGTGCCAGCAGCCTCGGGACTAGCGGGTACTACGAGCAGTACTTC